The 29 T cell receptor beta chains reported below all come from one sample, sequenced in a study of T cell changes during pregnancy in multiple sclerosis (dated by TCRdb to between 2018 and 2021). Preparation of the library involved the immunoSEQ multiplex PCR assay. TCRdb limited this immuneACCESS table to in-frame rearrangements with V and J called. A share of clones is missing; checked studies link under half to unresolved V genes, and the rest is unexplained. The table for this sample lists fewer than 80,000 clones; about 93% of them were counted only once. Less than 0.15% of the sample rests with the top ten. Source: CD4+ T cells from peripheral blood mononuclear cells, taken after pregnancy. These receptors were obtained from a female donor with multiple sclerosis, enrolled in a pregnancy study.

The V call is TRBV29-1, the J call TRBJ1-2, with a tentative D call TRBD1 (6 bases). Germline V gene lookup returns CDR1 SQVTM and CDR2 ANQGSEA. V was trimmed by 3 bases and J by 4 bases, leaving 9 bases between them. The length of the CDR3 is 12 residues. The CDR3 is CSVEGQGYGYTF. The CDR3 nucleotides are TGCAGCGTTGAGGGACAAGGCTATGGCTACACCTTC.

The chain carries TRBV4-3 and TRBJ2-3; D gene uncertain. CDR1 and CDR2 from the germline V gene are LGHNA and YSLEER. This CDR3 has 14 amino acids. The germline V and J ends were trimmed by 2 bases and 2 bases, with 8 bases remaining between them. The CDR3 DNA is TGCGCCAGCAGCCAATACGGGTCCACAGATACGCAGTATTTT. Protein sequence: CASSQYGSTDTQYF.

The rearrangement links TRBV19 to TRBJ1-4; 8 bases map to TRBD1. Germline V CDR1 and CDR2: LNHDA, SQIVND (reference sequence). CDR3 length: 16 residues. The V segment lost 8 bases and the J segment 8 bases; nucleotides outside the gene matches: 16. The CDR3 DNA sequence: TGTGCCAGTTCTCTGGCTTCAGGACAGGGTGGCGAAAAACTGTTTTTT. It specifies CASSLASGQGGEKLFF.

The J gene is TRBJ2-2, the V gene TRBV5-4; 7 positions agree with TRBD1. Germline V gives CDR1 SGHNT, CDR2 YYREEE (reference sequence). The CDR3 length is 14 residues. V was clipped by 5 bases and J by 1 base; unmatched bases: 2. CDR3 nucleotides: TGTGCCAGCAGGTCAGGGGGGAACACCGGGGAGCTGTTTTTT. Protein sequence: CASRSGGNTGELFF.

The chain recombines TRBV28 with TRBJ2-1, with D unclear. The germline CDR1 and CDR2 sequences are MDHEN and SYDVKM. The V end was cut by 6 bases, the J end by 6 bases, with 9 bases between. The CDR3 spans 12 residues. The CDR3 reads CASRRHSNEQFF. CDR3 nucleotide sequence: TGTGCCAGCAGGCGCCACTCCAATGAGCAGTTCTTC.

V and J are TRBV6-5 and TRBJ2-7; TRBD2 is a possible D gene (7 bases). V was shortened by 0 bases and J by 9 bases, with 15 bases between the two germline ends. The CDR3 loop spans 14 amino acids. Germline CDR1 reads MNHEY; CDR2 reads SVGAGI. The CDR3 spells CASSYSILGGAQYF. DNA of the CDR3: TGTGCCAGCAGTTACTCGATACTTGGGGGGGCGCAGTACTTC.

The chain uses TRBV7-2 and TRBJ1-1; a weak D match, TRBD1 (6 bases). Trimming removed 6 bases from V and 1 base from J, with 9 bases in between. The CDR3 covers 13 residues. Germline V gene lookup returns CDR1 SGHTA and CDR2 FQGNSA. CDR3 nucleotides: TGTGCCAGCAGTGGACAGCAGAACACTGAAGCTTTCTTT. Amino acid sequence: CASSGQQNTEAFF.

This chain uses TRBV27 with TRBJ2-7; TRBD1 matches at 7 bases. Germline V gene data show CDR1 as MNHEY and CDR2 as SMNVEV (reference sequence). This CDR3 is 15 amino acids long. With V trimmed by 0 bases and J by 8 bases, 10 bases remained unmatched. The CDR3 loop reads CASSLSGTVSLKQYF. The CDR3 region has the DNA TGTGCCAGCAGTTTATCTGGGACAGTATCGTTAAAGCAGTACTTC.

This CDR3 is CASSLTGNEQYF. The DNA of the CDR3 is TGTGCCAGCAGCTTGACAGGGAACGAGCAGTACTTC. This chain joins TRBV5-6 and TRBJ2-7; a weak D match, TRBD1 (6 bases). Trimming shortened V by 1 base and J by 5 bases, and 7 bases separated the two germline ends. The CDR3 totals 12 residues. Germline values: CDR1 SGHDT, CDR2 YYEEEE.

The chain has TRBV5-1 and TRBJ2-7; 11 nucleotides agree with TRBD1. The CDR3 is made up of 16 amino acids. Trimming cost V 0 bases and J 3 bases; bases outside gene matches: 5. The germline V gene has CDR1 SGHRS and CDR2 YFSETQ. DNA of the CDR3: TGCGCCAGCAGCTTGGCCAGGACAGGGGGCGTCTACGAGCAGTACTTC. This gives the protein CASSLARTGGVYEQYF.

The V gene is TRBV7-2, the J gene TRBJ2-4; D might be TRBD2 (5 bases). Trimming removed 5 bases at V and 1 base at J, with 15 bases between. Germline loops: CDR1 SGHTA, CDR2 FQGNSA. CDR3 size: 16 residues. The CDR3 sequence is CASSPPERTAKNIQYF. The DNA of the CDR3 is TGTGCCAGCAGCCCTCCCGAAAGGACTGCCAAAAACATTCAGTACTTC.

The chain uses TRBV6-1 and TRBJ1-4; D possibly corresponds to TRBD1 (5 bases). Trimming took 0 bases from V and 7 from J, leaving 12 bases between them. The CDR3 spans 15 residues. Germline lookup yields CDR1 MNHNS and CDR2 SASEGT. The CDR3 loop is CASSEALGAGEKLFF. The CDR3 bases are TGTGCCAGCAGTGAAGCGCTAGGGGCAGGTGAAAAACTGTTTTTT.

The chain joins TRBV28 to TRBJ1-3; D perhaps matches TRBD1 (5 bases). Germline V gene sequence: CDR1 MDHEN, CDR2 SYDVKM. This CDR3 spans 16 amino acids. V was cut by 5 bases and J by 4 bases, with 18 bases left in between. The CDR3 is CASSDSGHAAGNTIYF. CDR3 DNA sequence: TGTGCCAGCAGTGACTCCGGACATGCTGCGGGAAACACCATATATTTT.

The chain is built from TRBV4-2 and TRBJ1-1, with 7 nucleotides matching TRBD1. The CDR3 length is 17 residues. Trimming cost V 2 bases and J 0 bases; bases outside gene matches: 9. The germline V gene encodes CDR1 LGHNA and CDR2 YNFKEQ. The DNA for the CDR3 is TGTGCCAGCAGCCAACCGGGCCCGGGACAGCTGAACACTGAAGCTTTCTTT. It is translated as CASSQPGPGQLNTEAFF.

This clone appeared a single time. The rearrangement uses TRBV7-2 and TRBJ1-4; maybe TRBD1 (6 bases). The CDR3 totals 16 residues. Germline V gene sequence: CDR1 SGHTA, CDR2 FQGNSA. Trimming shortened V by 1 base and J by 0 bases, and 9 bases separated the two germline ends. CDR3 nucleotide sequence: TGTGCCAGCAGCTTAGGACAGGCTCCAACTAATGAAAAACTGTTTTTT. The encoded protein is CASSLGQAPTNEKLFF.

The rearrangement joins TRBV7-8 to TRBJ2-5; 11 bases align to TRBD2. CDR1 and CDR2 (germline): SGHVS, FQNEAQ. The junction had 12 bases not matched to a gene; V was cut back by 5 bases and J by 7 bases. The CDR3 is made up of 16 amino acids. CDR3 sequence: CASSPPGGLAGGTQYF. CDR3 in DNA: TGTGCCAGCAGCCCCCCTGGTGGGCTAGCGGGAGGGACCCAGTACTTC.

The V gene is TRBV6-1, the J gene TRBJ1-6; 7 nucleotides align to TRBD1. There are 16 residues in the CDR3. V gave up 4 bases and J gave up 1 base; unmatched junction bases: 4. Germline CDR1 MNHNS, CDR2 SASEGT. The CDR3 here is CASSGTGLSYNSPLHF. In DNA, the CDR3 is TGTGCCAGCAGTGGGACAGGACTTTCCTATAATTCACCCCTCCACTTT.

The V and J genes are TRBV6-5 and TRBJ2-1; the D gene is possibly TRBD2 (5 bases). Per the germline V gene, CDR1 is MNHEY and CDR2 is SVGAGI. Trimming stripped 6 bases from V and 1 base from J, with 10 bases between. The CDR3 contains 14 residues. The CDR3 DNA is TGTGCCAGCAGGAAGACGGGGTCCTACAATGAGCAGTTCTTC. This sequence encodes CASRKTGSYNEQFF.

J is TRBJ2-2 and V is TRBV4-3; 7 nucleotides align to TRBD1. CDR3 length: 16 residues. CDR1 LGHNA and CDR2 YSLEER come from the germline V gene. The V and J ends lost 6 bases and 0 bases, in that order; junction bases with no gene match: 7. As DNA, the CDR3 is TGCGCCAGCAGACATCGACAGGGAGCGAACACCGGGGAGCTGTTTTTT. Encoded protein: CASRHRQGANTGELFF.

The rearrangement joins TRBV5-4 to TRBJ1-1, with D tentatively TRBD1 (5 bases). With 6 bases removed from V and 1 base from J, the gap between germline ends came to 19 bases. CDR3 length: 16 amino acids. Per germline, CDR1 SGHNT and CDR2 YYREEE (reference sequence). For the CDR3, the DNA is TGTGCCAGCAACCCGAGAGGTGGGGGAGGGAACACTGAAGCTTTCTTT. This sequence encodes CASNPRGGGGNTEAFF. The variable domain in full, completed from reference TRBV5-4 and TRBJ1-1, reads ETGVTQSPTHLIKTRGQQVTLRCSSQSGHNTVSWYQQALGQGPQFIFQYYREEENGRGNFPPRFSGLQFPNYSSELNVNALELDDSALYLCASNPRGGGGNTEAFFGQGTRLTVV.

The chain links TRBV30 to TRBJ1-2, with D unclear. The CDR3 consists of 12 residues. Trimming took 3 bases from V and 8 from J, leaving 13 bases between them. CDR1 and CDR2 from the germline V gene are GTSNPN and SVGIG (reference sequence). CDR3 nucleotides: TGTGCCTGGAGGAGGCAGCGTCGGGGCTACACCTTC. Translating gives CAWRRQRRGYTF.

V gene TRBV27 combines with J gene TRBJ2-1, with D possibly TRBD2 on 5 matching bases. The CDR3 covers 18 residues. Germline loops: CDR1 MNHEY, CDR2 SMNVEV (reference sequence). V was shortened by 2 bases and J by 0 bases, with 17 bases between the two germline ends. Here the CDR3 DNA reads TGTGCCAGCAGTTTAAGGGTGGGCGGGTCCAGCTCCTACAATGAGCAGTTCTTC. It encodes CASSLRVGGSSSYNEQFF.

The genes are TRBV7-8 and TRBJ2-7, with 12 nucleotides matching TRBD2. The germline V gene encodes CDR1 SGHVS and CDR2 FQNEAQ. There are 15 residues in the CDR3. J lost 6 bases, V lost 5 bases, and 8 bases had no gene match. The CDR3 DNA reads TGTGCCAGCAGCCCCCCCGGGACTAGCGGGCTCGAGCAGTACTTC. This codes for CASSPPGTSGLEQYF. The entire variable domain, with the rest obtained from reference TRBV7-8 and TRBJ2-7, is as follows: GAGVSQSPRYKVAKRGQDVALRCDPISGHVSLFWYQQALGQGPEFLTYFQNEAQLDKSGLPSDRFFAERPEGSVSTLKIQRTQQEDSAVYLCASSPPGTSGLEQYFGPGTRLTVT.

The rearrangement uses TRBV4-2 and TRBJ1-3; tentatively, D is TRBD1 (6 bases). CDR1 is LGHNA, CDR2 YNFKEQ, per germline. This CDR3 is 19 amino acids long. Trimming removed 0 bases from V and 1 base from J, with 19 bases in between. In DNA form, the CDR3 reads TGTGCCAGCAGCCAAGATCATGCAGGGGCCTCACCTTCTGGAAACACCATATATTTT. This gives the protein CASSQDHAGASPSGNTIYF.

The chain couples TRBV19 to TRBJ2-5; 9 positions match TRBD2. The CDR3 is 16 amino acids. With V trimmed by 1 base and J by 5 bases, 8 bases remained unmatched. CDR1 and CDR2 from the germline V gene are LNHDA and SQIVND (reference sequence). Here the CDR3 reads CASSIVRGGGGETQYF. CDR3 DNA sequence: TGTGCCAGTAGTATAGTTAGGGGCGGGGGGGGTGAGACCCAGTACTTC.

V usage is TRBV6-1 and J usage is TRBJ2-1, with 8 bases aligning to TRBD2. CDR1 and CDR2 from the germline V gene are MNHNS and SASEGT. Losses at the gene ends were 3 bases for V and 8 bases for J; bases not matched to a gene: 15. The length of the CDR3 is 17 residues. CDR3 in amino acids: CASSELPGTSSHYEQFF. The CDR3 DNA follows: TGTGCCAGCAGTGAGTTGCCCGGGACTAGTTCCCACTATGAGCAGTTCTTC.

This clone appeared a single time. The V and J genes are TRBV7-8 and TRBJ1-4; the D gene is possibly TRBD1 (6 bases). CDR1 is SGHVS and CDR2 is FQNEAQ in the germline V gene. This CDR3 region has 17 residues. With 6 bases removed from V and 3 bases from J, the gap between germline ends came to 20 bases. The CDR3 sequence is CASSSQRGGPANEKLFF. The CDR3 coding sequence is TGTGCCAGCAGTTCCCAAAGGGGGGGGCCGGCTAATGAAAAACTGTTTTTT.

This rearrangement joins TRBV5-1 to TRBJ2-3; D remains ambiguous. The CDR3 extends over 17 amino acids. V shed 0 bases and J shed 1 base, with 15 bases lying between them. From germline, CDR1 is SGHRS and CDR2 YFSETQ. The CDR3 loop is CASSLGAFGRRTDTQYF. The CDR3 DNA follows: TGCGCCAGCAGCTTGGGGGCGTTTGGCCGTCGCACAGATACGCAGTATTTT. The full variable domain, completed using reference TRBV5-1 and TRBJ2-3, is KAGVTQTPRYLIKTRGQQVTLSCSPISGHRSVSWYQQTPGQGLQFLFEYFSETQRNKGNFPGRFSGRQFSNSRSEMNVSTLELGDSALYLCASSLGAFGRRTDTQYFGPGTRLTVL.

The chain combines TRBV4-3 with TRBJ2-5; 7 positions agree with TRBD1. This CDR3 spans 16 amino acids. With V trimmed by 4 bases and J by 3 bases, 11 bases remained unmatched. Germline loops: CDR1 LGHNA, CDR2 YSLEER. CDR3 nucleotides: TGCGCCAGCAGCCTCTCCAGACAGGGAAGGGAAGAGACCCAGTACTTC. It translates to CASSLSRQGREETQYF.